One and the same sample provided the 32 T cell receptor beta chains below, sequenced in a study of T cells after yellow fever vaccination. In TCRdb, the 5' RACE reads were re-called with MiXCR into one record per CDR3 protein. The sample has over 45,000 distinct CDR3 sequences; approximately 6.9% are singletons. Sequencing used CD8+ T cells sorted from PBMCs, obtained on the day of the first yellow fever vaccination. The receptor set was obtained from a man between 18 and 35 years old who received the YFV17D yellow fever vaccine.

The CDR3 sequence: CASSPAGGAVDEQFF. Written as DNA, the CDR3 is TGTGCCAGCAGCCCCGCAGGGGGGGCCGTCGATGAGCAGTTCTTC. This rearrangement joins TRBV7-9 to TRBJ2-1; TRBD1 or TRBD2 may be the D gene (7 bases each). The V end lost 5 bases, the J end lost 8 bases, and 19 bases lay between the germline ends. CDR1 and CDR2 from the germline V gene are SEHNR and FQNEAQ (reference sequence). The CDR3 consists of 15 residues.

The V call is TRBV7-2, the J call TRBJ1-2, with D hard to call. The V gene lost 6 bases and the J gene lost 0 bases, with 14 bases spanning the gap. Germline V lookup: CDR1 SGHTA, CDR2 FQGNSA. The CDR3 extends over 15 amino acids. This CDR3 is CASRIAAGTNYGYTF. The CDR3 DNA reads TGTGCCAGCAGGATCGCGGCGGGGACTAACTATGGCTACACCTTC.

This clonotype came up once. A single base separates this from a much larger clone, so it may be a read error. The genes are TRBV11-2 and TRBJ2-5; D might be TRBD2 (6 bases). Germline V lookup: CDR1 SGHAT, CDR2 FQNNGV. The V gene lost 4 bases and the J gene lost 5 bases, with 17 bases spanning the gap. The CDR3 is made up of 15 amino acids. CDR3 in DNA: TGTGCCAGCAGCTGGAGAACTAGCAGTTGGGAGACCCAGTACTTC. The encoded protein is CASSWRTSSWETQYF.

V is TRBV7-6 and J is TRBJ2-3; the D is unclear. The CDR3 totals 15 residues. Deletions cut 5 bases from V and 1 base from J, with 13 bases between. Germline assignment: CDR1 SGHVS and CDR2 FNYEAQ. The CDR3 is CASSPTATGTDTQYF. CDR3 DNA sequence: TGTGCCAGCAGCCCCACGGCGACGGGCACAGATACGCAGTATTTT.

The V call is TRBV11-2, the J call TRBJ2-7; tentative D call: TRBD2 (6 bases). The CDR3 is 15 amino acids. Trimming pared 5 bases from V and 3 bases from J, leaving 17 bases between. In germline, CDR1 is SGHAT, CDR2 FQNNGV. Here the CDR3 reads CASSPRRDSVYEQYF. DNA for the CDR3: TGTGCCAGCAGCCCGCGGAGGGACTCCGTCTACGAGCAGTACTTC.

J is TRBJ1-5 and V is TRBV6-1; 8 nucleotides align to TRBD1. CDR1 is MNHNS, CDR2 SASEGT, per germline. This CDR3 has 13 residues. V shed 5 bases and J 7 bases; nucleotides not matched to a gene: 4. The CDR3 spells CASSLGQAQPQHF. For the CDR3, the DNA is TGTGCCAGCAGTCTGGGACAGGCCCAGCCCCAGCATTTT.

There are many counts of this clonotype. The CDR3 sequence: CATSRRQGVYNEQFF. CDR3 bases: TGTGCCACCAGCAGGCGACAGGGGGTCTACAATGAGCAGTTCTTC. The genes are TRBV15 and TRBJ2-1, with 9 bases identical to TRBD1. From germline, CDR1 is LNHNV and CDR2 YYDKDF (reference sequence). There are 15 residues in the CDR3. J lost 3 bases, V lost 3 bases, and 3 bases had no gene match.

This clonotype was detected many times. V gene TRBV7-2 combines with J gene TRBJ2-3; 9 nucleotides match TRBD2. Germline CDR1 reads SGHTA; CDR2 reads FQGNSA. The CDR3 totals 17 residues. V shed 3 bases, J shed 0 bases, and the junction held 7 bases outside the gene matches. CDR3 sequence reads: CASSFPLAGTSTDTQYF. The CDR3 nucleotides read TGTGCCAGCAGCTTCCCCCTAGCGGGGACTAGCACAGATACGCAGTATTTT.

This clonotype was counted ten times or more. The gene calls are TRBV10-1 and TRBJ2-1, with D unresolved. V lost 6 bases, J lost 6 bases, and 15 bases lay in between. Germline CDR1 is WNHNN and CDR2 is SYGVQD (reference sequence). The CDR3 is 14 residues long. The CDR3 bases are TGCGCCAGCAGCCCGAGCGAGTACAGCAATGAGCAGTTCTTC. It yields the protein CASSPSEYSNEQFF.

This clonotype was picked up a small number of times. This chain uses TRBV6-5 with TRBJ2-7, with 9 bases fitting TRBD1. Trimming took 0 bases from V and 9 from J; bases not matched to a gene: 12. CDR1 and CDR2 (germline): MNHEY, SVGAGI. CDR3 length: 16 residues. The CDR3 sequence is CASSYSRTGDTPGQYF. CDR3 coding DNA: TGTGCCAGCAGTTACTCAAGGACAGGGGACACTCCGGGGCAGTACTTC.

This clonotype was counted at least ten times. The chain employs TRBV5-1 and TRBJ2-1; tentatively, D is TRBD1 (6 bases). Per the germline V gene, CDR1 is SGHRS and CDR2 is YFSETQ. The V end lost 3 bases, the J end lost 0 bases, and 13 bases lay between the germline ends. The CDR3 runs 16 residues. The CDR3 sequence: CASSSRDTYSYNEQFF. CDR3 coding DNA: TGCGCCAGCAGCTCCCGGGACACCTACTCCTACAATGAGCAGTTCTTC.

This clonotype was picked up many times. CDR3 coding DNA: TGTGCCAGCAGCCAGACTAGCGGGGGGTACAATGAGCAGTTCTTC. This translates into CASSQTSGGYNEQFF. The chain carries TRBV6-5 and TRBJ2-1; 13 bases are shared with TRBD2. The CDR3 has 15 residues. Per the germline V gene, CDR1 is MNHEY and CDR2 is SVGAGI. V trimming: 6 bases; J trimming: 4 bases; junction bases outside the gene matches: 3.

This clonotype was recorded at least ten times. The chain links TRBV6-1 to TRBJ2-1; 11 positions match TRBD2. Trimming at V came to 4 bases and at J to 3 bases, leaving 5 bases not matched to a gene. The CDR3 has 16 residues. In germline, CDR1 is MNHNS, CDR2 SASEGT. Here the CDR3 DNA reads TGTGCCAGCAGTGTCCTAGCGGGGGGTAACTACAATGAGCAGTTCTTC. Translated, it gives CASSVLAGGNYNEQFF.

In this sample, this clonotype turned up a few times. The V gene is TRBV7-9, the J gene TRBJ2-1, with a tentative D call TRBD2 (5 bases). Germline V gene lookup returns CDR1 SEHNR and CDR2 FQNEAQ (reference sequence). V gave up 5 bases and J gave up 8 bases, with 16 bases separating them. The CDR3 loop spans 14 amino acids. The CDR3 region is CASSPLGAGDEQFF. The CDR3 bases are TGTGCCAGCAGCCCCCTGGGTGCGGGCGATGAGCAGTTCTTC.

The chain has TRBV7-6 and TRBJ2-3; D is possibly TRBD2 (6 bases). Trimming cost V 6 bases and J 1 base, with 14 bases left between them. This CDR3 comprises 15 residues. Germline V lookup: CDR1 SGHVS, CDR2 FNYEAQ. This CDR3 reads CASRGGPQGTDTQYF. In DNA form, the CDR3 reads TGTGCCAGCAGGGGGGGACCTCAAGGCACAGATACGCAGTATTTT.

This clonotype turned up a few times. CDR3: CASLLRGAVHEQYF. CDR3 sequence (DNA): TGTGCCAGCCTTCTGAGGGGCGCGGTACACGAGCAGTACTTC. The chain has TRBV6-2 or TRBV6-3 and TRBJ2-7; the D gene could be TRBD1 or TRBD2 (5 bases each). The CDR3 is 14 amino acids. Trimming removed 8 bases at V and 5 bases at J, with 19 bases between. CDR1 MNHEY and CDR2 SVGEGT come from the germline V gene.

This clonotype showed up just once. The CDR3 here is CACCQENRVSGDTQYF. Written as DNA, the CDR3 is TGTGCCTGCTGCCAAGAAAACAGGGTGAGCGGAGATACGCAGTATTTT. This rearrangement joins TRBV3-1 to TRBJ2-3; perhaps TRBD1 as D (6 bases). This CDR3 contains 16 residues. Trimming took 11 bases from V and 5 from J, leaving 26 bases between them. Germline values: CDR1 LGHDT, CDR2 YNNKEL (reference sequence).

This clonotype was recorded many times. The rearrangement joins TRBV24-1 to TRBJ2-5, with D uncertain. CDR3 length: 14 amino acids. Germline CDR1 KGHDR, CDR2 SFDVKD. V shed 4 bases and J shed 2 bases, with 10 bases lying between them. The DNA for the CDR3 is TGTGCCACCAGTGACCCCACAGAACAAGAGACCCAGTACTTC. Protein: CATSDPTEQETQYF.

This clonotype was counted only a few times. V is TRBV7-9 and J is TRBJ2-5; TRBD1 or TRBD2 may be the D gene (6 bases each). This CDR3 is 13 amino acids long. Germline lookup yields CDR1 SEHNR and CDR2 FQNEAQ (reference sequence). V gave up 6 bases and J gave up 5 bases, with 13 bases separating them. This CDR3 is CASRMGGRETQYF. The CDR3, as DNA: TGTGCCAGCAGGATGGGGGGCCGGGAGACCCAGTACTTC. Full variable domain (outside the CDR3, taken from reference TRBV7-9 and TRBJ2-5): DTGVSQNPRHKITKRGQNVTFRCDPISEHNRLYWYRQTLGQGPEFLTYFQNEAQLEKSRLLSDRFSAERPKGSFSTLEIQRTEQGDSAMYLCASRMGGRETQYFGPGTRLLVL.

The table lists this clonotype with a few counts. This sequence joins TRBV7-9 and TRBJ2-7, with 9 bases aligning to TRBD1. CDR3 length: 16 amino acids. V lost 4 bases and J lost 10; bases outside the gene matches: 17. Germline CDR1 and CDR2: SEHNR and FQNEAQ (reference sequence). CDR3 sequence (DNA): TGTGCCAGCAGCTCAAAAGGGACAGGGAGACCCGATAAACAGTACTTC. Translation gives CASSSKGTGRPDKQYF.

At least ten counts were recorded for this clonotype. The rearrangement joins TRBV12-3 or TRBV12-4 to TRBJ2-5; 8 bases align to TRBD1. V trimming: 2 bases; J trimming: 5 bases; junction bases outside the gene matches: 1. The CDR3 loop spans 13 amino acids. CDR3 in amino acids: CASSLRQGETQYF. For the CDR3, the DNA is TGTGCCAGCAGTTTAAGACAGGGGGAGACCCAGTACTTC.

This clonotype was seen at least ten times. The chain joins TRBV14 to TRBJ2-2; D is possibly TRBD2 (6 bases). Germline V gives CDR1 SGHDN, CDR2 FVKESK. Trimming removed 3 bases at V and 0 bases at J, with 14 bases between. The CDR3 has 17 amino acids. The CDR3 loop is CASSHRRGYTNTGELFF. DNA for the CDR3: TGTGCCAGCAGCCACCGACGGGGGTATACGAACACCGGGGAGCTGTTTTTT.

This clonotype was picked up many times. The genes are TRBV7-8 and TRBJ1-5; D is undetermined. Germline V gene sequence: CDR1 SGHVS, CDR2 FQNEAQ. V was cut by 8 bases and J by 4 bases, with 9 bases left in between. The CDR3 sequence is 12 residues long. The CDR3 region is CASAESNQPQHF. The DNA of the CDR3 is TGTGCCAGCGCGGAAAGTAATCAGCCCCAGCATTTT.

This clonotype was picked up many times. This chain joins TRBV7-2 and TRBJ2-3; 15 bases agree with TRBD2. The CDR3 loop spans 18 amino acids. The junction had 9 bases not matched to a gene; V was cut back by 6 bases and J by 2 bases. Germline V lookup: CDR1 SGHTA, CDR2 FQGNSA. CDR3 DNA sequence: TGTGCCAGCAGACCCGGACTAGCGGGGGGGTCCCCCACAGATACGCAGTATTTT. It codes for CASRPGLAGGSPTDTQYF.

The rearrangement joins TRBV7-2 to TRBJ1-2; D is undetermined. Germline lookup yields CDR1 SGHTA and CDR2 FQGNSA. CDR3 length equals 15 residues. Trimming took off 2 bases at V and 1 base at J, with 11 bases between the two ends. CDR3 nucleotides: TGTGCCAGCAGCTTATTTAGCCGGGATAACTATGGCTACACCTTC. Its protein is CASSLFSRDNYGYTF.

This rearrangement joins TRBV27 to TRBJ1-6; no definite D call. V shed 7 bases and J shed 7 bases, with 14 bases lying between them. This CDR3 region has 14 residues. CDR1 is MNHEY, CDR2 SMNVEV, per germline (reference sequence). CDR3 protein: CASKGPFKNSPLHF. CDR3 nucleotides: TGTGCCAGCAAGGGCCCCTTTAAAAATTCACCCCTCCACTTT.

In this sample, this clonotype turned up a few times. This chain uses TRBV7-9 with TRBJ2-7, with 8 nucleotides matching TRBD1. Losses at the gene ends were 3 bases for V and 4 bases for J; bases not matched to a gene: 2. Germline lookup yields CDR1 SEHNR and CDR2 FQNEAQ (reference sequence). There are 13 residues in the CDR3. The CDR3 sequence is CASSFTGGYEQYV. The DNA for the CDR3 is TGTGCCAGCAGCTTTACAGGGGGATACGAGCAGTACGTC.

This clonotype was seen more than once but under ten times. The V call is TRBV29-1, the J call TRBJ1-1; 8 bases fit TRBD1. Unmatched junction bases numbered 7, after V lost 4 bases and J lost 0 bases. The germline gives CDR1 SQVTM, CDR2 ANQGSEA. There are 15 residues in the CDR3. CDR3 sequence: CSVAPTGAMNTEAFF. The CDR3 coding sequence is TGCAGCGTTGCCCCGACAGGGGCCATGAACACTGAAGCTTTCTTT. The full variable domain, with the rest looked up from reference TRBV29-1 and TRBJ1-1, is SAVISQKPSRDICQRGTSLTIQCQVDSQVTMMFWYRQQPGQSLTLIATANQGSEATYESGFVIDKFPISRPNLTFSTLTVSNMSPEDSSIYLCSVAPTGAMNTEAFFGQGTRLTVV.

There are a few counts of this clonotype. This chain uses TRBV4-3 with TRBJ1-1; TRBD1 is a possible D gene (6 bases). Germline CDR1 reads LGHNA; CDR2 reads YSLEER. Trimming took 1 base from V and 10 from J, leaving 16 bases between them. CDR3 size: 14 residues. DNA for the CDR3: TGCGCCAGCAGCCAAGCCAGGGGTGTATCTCGAGCTTTCTTT. It specifies CASSQARGVSRAFF.

This chain uses TRBV13 with TRBJ2-5; D not certain. CDR1 and CDR2 from the germline V gene are PRHDT and FYEKMQ (reference sequence). The CDR3 is made up of 14 amino acids. Trimming pared 7 bases from V and 5 bases from J, leaving 17 bases between. The CDR3 here is CASTHTGFGETQYF. CDR3 coding DNA: TGTGCCAGCACTCACACTGGGTTCGGTGAGACCCAGTACTTC.

In its sample, this clonotype was seen many times. V is TRBV6-5 and J is TRBJ1-3; a possible D gene is TRBD1 (5 bases). With 3 bases removed from V and 2 bases from J, the gap between germline ends came to 8 bases. CDR1 and CDR2 (germline): MNHEY, SVGAGI. CDR3 length equals 14 residues. The CDR3 spells CASSYSTAGNTIYF. CDR3 bases: TGTGCCAGCAGTTATTCGACAGCTGGAAACACCATATATTTT.

This clonotype was found many times. The V gene is TRBV12-3 or TRBV12-4, the J gene TRBJ1-1; unclear D gene. V gave up 5 bases and J gave up 5 bases, with 12 bases separating them. This CDR3 region has 13 residues. The CDR3 DNA sequence: TGTGCCAGCAGTCTGACTTTGAGGACTGAAGCTTTCTTT. It is translated as CASSLTLRTEAFF.